This T cell receptor beta chain was observed in a study of blood T cell repertoires in COVID-19. The wider study: Acute and convalescent COVID-19 samples came from the United States, Italy and Spain. T cells, B-cell-depleted T cells, or PBMCs supplied cDNA or gDNA.

From germline, CDR1 is SGHTA and CDR2 FQGTGA. The CDR3 length is 15 residues. V was trimmed by 4 bases and J by 1 base, leaving 12 bases between them. As handled by the study authors: Amplification of reference gene primers provided the estimated nucleated cell counts. Sequenced by immunoSEQ multiplex PCR; TCRdb stores in-frame clones only, minus some. That table supplies the V and J calls and clone size; D and trimming were determined from the DNA. The sample has 120,000 to 150,000 clones; about four fifths are singletons. The chain carries TRBV7-3 and TRBJ2-3; D is possibly TRBD2 (6 bases). The sample consisted of peripheral blood. The source is a human donor in a cohort sampled during active COVID-19. CDR3 nucleotide sequence: TGTGCCAGCAGCTCCTCGGGACTCCGCACAGATACGCAGTATTTT. Protein sequence: CASSSSGLRTDTQYF.